Below are 10 T cell receptor beta chains sequenced from a single sample in a study of CD8 T cells in Susac syndrome. cDNA came from about 0.5 to 1 ug RNA primed by random hexamers. MiXCR was run by TCRdb on the immunoSEQ multiplex PCR reads, yielding one entry per CDR3 protein. Here the sample spans roughly 120,000 distinct CDR3 sequences, 90% to 95% being singletons. Input material: CD4+ T cells from PBMCs. The receptors were gathered from a human donor with multiple sclerosis.

This chain links TRBV3-1 with TRBJ2-3; 8 bases are shared with TRBD2. This CDR3 spans 12 amino acids. In germline, CDR1 is LGHDT, CDR2 YNNKEL (reference sequence). The ends lost 6 bases at V and 8 bases at J; junction bases unmatched: 4. The CDR3 DNA follows: TGTGCCAGCAGTCAGGGACTAGTTACGCAGTATTTT. Translating it yields CASSQGLVTQYF.

The rearrangement uses TRBV20-1 and TRBJ1-4; D gene ambiguous. Between the trimmed V and J ends, which lost 8 bases and 10 bases, there was a span of 14 bases. CDR3 length equals 11 residues. Looked up from germline, CDR1 is DFQATT and CDR2 is SNEGSKA (reference sequence). CDR3 coding DNA: TGCAGTTGCACGCTCGAAGGAAAACTGTTTTTT. Its translation is CSCTLEGKLFF.

In this sample, this clonotype turned up once. The rearrangement uses TRBV12-3 or TRBV12-4 and TRBJ1-6, with 7 bases fitting TRBD1. The CDR3 sequence is 14 residues long. V shed 5 bases, J shed 6 bases, and the junction held 4 bases outside the gene matches. CDR3 in DNA: TGTGCCAGCAGTCCCACAGGGGCTAATTCACCCCTCCACTTT. As protein: CASSPTGANSPLHF.

The chain recombines TRBV29-1 with TRBJ1-3; unclear D gene. CDR3 size: 12 residues. Trimming left V 6 bases short and J 1 base short, with 7 bases between. Germline lookup yields CDR1 SQVTM and CDR2 ANQGSEA. CDR3 in DNA: TGCAGCGTCAGATGGTCTGGAAACACCATATATTTT. Translating it yields CSVRWSGNTIYF.

Only one count was recorded for this clonotype. The chain couples TRBV20-1 to TRBJ1-5, with 11 bases aligning to TRBD1. CDR1 is DFQATT, CDR2 SNEGSKA, per germline (reference sequence). The junction had 4 bases not matched to a gene; V was cut back by 3 bases and J by 6 bases. There are 14 residues in the CDR3. Here the CDR3 DNA reads TGCAGTGCTAGGGGACAGGGGGTTCGTCAGCCCCAGCATTTT. It codes for CSARGQGVRQPQHF.

V is TRBV5-8 and J is TRBJ1-6, with D possibly being TRBD1 (6 bases). There are 14 residues in the CDR3. Germline V gives CDR1 SGHTS, CDR2 YDEGEE. V lost 0 bases, J lost 7 bases, and 8 bases lay in between. CDR3 sequence (DNA): TGTGCCAGCAGCTTGGGACAGGAGAATTCACCCCTCCACTTT. Translating gives CASSLGQENSPLHF.

The chain links TRBV7-8 to TRBJ1-5; no reliable D call. Germline V CDR1 and CDR2: SGHVS, FQNEAQ. The CDR3 totals 14 residues. Trimming pared 5 bases from V and 6 bases from J, leaving 14 bases between. The CDR3 region has the DNA TGTGCCAGCAGCCCAAGTGTAAGCGGTCAGCCCCAGCATTTT. Translating it yields CASSPSVSGQPQHF.

The chain couples TRBV10-3 to TRBJ2-6, with D possibly TRBD1 on 6 matching bases. CDR3 size: 15 residues. Germline CDR1 reads ENHRY; CDR2 reads SYGVKD. V was cut by 3 bases and J by 0 bases, with 6 bases left in between. The CDR3 reads CAISDRGSGANVLTF. The CDR3 DNA follows: TGTGCCATCAGTGACAGGGGCTCTGGGGCCAACGTCCTGACTTTC.

This rearrangement joins TRBV28 to TRBJ2-4; no definite D call. V was cut by 8 bases and J by 0 bases, with 14 bases left in between. CDR1 MDHEN and CDR2 SYDVKM come from the germline V gene. The CDR3 extends over 15 amino acids. CDR3 protein: CASEAYGLAKNIQYF. The CDR3 DNA reads TGTGCCAGCGAGGCCTATGGGCTAGCCAAAAACATTCAGTACTTC.

The rearrangement joins TRBV6-2 or TRBV6-3 to TRBJ2-1, with 8 positions matching TRBD1. CDR1 is MNHEY, CDR2 SVGEGT, per germline. The V gene end was trimmed by 7 bases and the J gene end by 1 base; junction bases not matched to a gene: 6. This CDR3 has 15 residues. The DNA for the CDR3 is TGTGCCAGCAACCCAGGGGGCTCATCCTACAATGAGCAGTTCTTC. It is translated as CASNPGGSSYNEQFF.